This TCR beta chain was observed in a study of a mutant IDH1 vaccine in newly diagnosed glioma. Study information: Onset of vaccination occurred 4-6 weeks following radiotherapy alone, or with temozolomide cycles. Earlier therapy was either radiotherapy, temozolomide, or both, and most got both. Study-level findings and limits: Vaccine-induced immune responses occurred in more than 85% of patients. Variations in leading peripheral T cell clonotypes appeared to have no connection with pseudoprogression.

As to this clone: Its specificity is unknown.

Time point reported: week 47, end of study. Vaccine doses each comprised 300 ug of mutant IDH1 20-mer peptide, with topical imiquimod. Sequenced by immunoSEQ multiplex PCR; TCRdb stores in-frame clones only, minus some. Among approximately 84,000 clones listed, roughly 77% were seen once. The CDR3 is made up of 13 amino acids. J gave up 4 bases and V 1 base, and 3 bases lay outside the gene matches. CDR1 and CDR2 from the germline V gene are GTSNPN and SVGIG (reference sequence). This chain joins TRBV30 and TRBJ1-1; 7 bases fit TRBD1. Sequenced material: PBMCs, taken from a glioma patient whose treatment included an IDH1 peptide vaccine. The receptor comes from a man aged 40-55 years with glioma. The chain's CDR3 is CAWSAGGFTEAFF. Here the CDR3 DNA reads TGTGCCTGGAGTGCAGGGGGATTCACTGAAGCTTTCTTT. Supplemented by reference TRBV30 and TRBJ1-1, the full variable domain reads SQTIHQWPATLVQPVGSPLSLECTVEGTSNPNLYWYRQAAGRGLQLLFYSVGIGQISSEVPQNLSASRPQDRQFILSSKKLLLSDSGFYLCAWSAGGFTEAFFGQGTRLTVV.